This T cell receptor (beta chain) was profiled in a study of blood T cell repertoires in COVID-19. The assay was immunoSEQ multiplex PCR, and TCRdb's table has in-frame clones only and misses some. The sample has approximately 140,000 clones, 84% seen once. The CDR3 totals 15 residues. Germline lookup yields CDR1 SGHRS and CDR2 YFSETQ. V lost 0 bases and J 6 bases, leaving 16 bases between the germline ends. Living in about two dozen US areas, the participants were between 18 and 89 years of age. Sequencing was done on a sample of PBMCs or T cells enriched from blood (not recorded which). The chain uses TRBV5-1 and TRBJ2-7; perhaps TRBD2 as D (5 bases). This receptor was taken from a man aged 50-60 years in a cohort exposed to, infected with or recovered from COVID-19 (not recorded which). The CDR3 region has the DNA TGCGCCAGCAGCTTGGAGGGCCTAGCCGGGCGCGAGCAGTACTTC. It is translated as CASSLEGLAGREQYF.